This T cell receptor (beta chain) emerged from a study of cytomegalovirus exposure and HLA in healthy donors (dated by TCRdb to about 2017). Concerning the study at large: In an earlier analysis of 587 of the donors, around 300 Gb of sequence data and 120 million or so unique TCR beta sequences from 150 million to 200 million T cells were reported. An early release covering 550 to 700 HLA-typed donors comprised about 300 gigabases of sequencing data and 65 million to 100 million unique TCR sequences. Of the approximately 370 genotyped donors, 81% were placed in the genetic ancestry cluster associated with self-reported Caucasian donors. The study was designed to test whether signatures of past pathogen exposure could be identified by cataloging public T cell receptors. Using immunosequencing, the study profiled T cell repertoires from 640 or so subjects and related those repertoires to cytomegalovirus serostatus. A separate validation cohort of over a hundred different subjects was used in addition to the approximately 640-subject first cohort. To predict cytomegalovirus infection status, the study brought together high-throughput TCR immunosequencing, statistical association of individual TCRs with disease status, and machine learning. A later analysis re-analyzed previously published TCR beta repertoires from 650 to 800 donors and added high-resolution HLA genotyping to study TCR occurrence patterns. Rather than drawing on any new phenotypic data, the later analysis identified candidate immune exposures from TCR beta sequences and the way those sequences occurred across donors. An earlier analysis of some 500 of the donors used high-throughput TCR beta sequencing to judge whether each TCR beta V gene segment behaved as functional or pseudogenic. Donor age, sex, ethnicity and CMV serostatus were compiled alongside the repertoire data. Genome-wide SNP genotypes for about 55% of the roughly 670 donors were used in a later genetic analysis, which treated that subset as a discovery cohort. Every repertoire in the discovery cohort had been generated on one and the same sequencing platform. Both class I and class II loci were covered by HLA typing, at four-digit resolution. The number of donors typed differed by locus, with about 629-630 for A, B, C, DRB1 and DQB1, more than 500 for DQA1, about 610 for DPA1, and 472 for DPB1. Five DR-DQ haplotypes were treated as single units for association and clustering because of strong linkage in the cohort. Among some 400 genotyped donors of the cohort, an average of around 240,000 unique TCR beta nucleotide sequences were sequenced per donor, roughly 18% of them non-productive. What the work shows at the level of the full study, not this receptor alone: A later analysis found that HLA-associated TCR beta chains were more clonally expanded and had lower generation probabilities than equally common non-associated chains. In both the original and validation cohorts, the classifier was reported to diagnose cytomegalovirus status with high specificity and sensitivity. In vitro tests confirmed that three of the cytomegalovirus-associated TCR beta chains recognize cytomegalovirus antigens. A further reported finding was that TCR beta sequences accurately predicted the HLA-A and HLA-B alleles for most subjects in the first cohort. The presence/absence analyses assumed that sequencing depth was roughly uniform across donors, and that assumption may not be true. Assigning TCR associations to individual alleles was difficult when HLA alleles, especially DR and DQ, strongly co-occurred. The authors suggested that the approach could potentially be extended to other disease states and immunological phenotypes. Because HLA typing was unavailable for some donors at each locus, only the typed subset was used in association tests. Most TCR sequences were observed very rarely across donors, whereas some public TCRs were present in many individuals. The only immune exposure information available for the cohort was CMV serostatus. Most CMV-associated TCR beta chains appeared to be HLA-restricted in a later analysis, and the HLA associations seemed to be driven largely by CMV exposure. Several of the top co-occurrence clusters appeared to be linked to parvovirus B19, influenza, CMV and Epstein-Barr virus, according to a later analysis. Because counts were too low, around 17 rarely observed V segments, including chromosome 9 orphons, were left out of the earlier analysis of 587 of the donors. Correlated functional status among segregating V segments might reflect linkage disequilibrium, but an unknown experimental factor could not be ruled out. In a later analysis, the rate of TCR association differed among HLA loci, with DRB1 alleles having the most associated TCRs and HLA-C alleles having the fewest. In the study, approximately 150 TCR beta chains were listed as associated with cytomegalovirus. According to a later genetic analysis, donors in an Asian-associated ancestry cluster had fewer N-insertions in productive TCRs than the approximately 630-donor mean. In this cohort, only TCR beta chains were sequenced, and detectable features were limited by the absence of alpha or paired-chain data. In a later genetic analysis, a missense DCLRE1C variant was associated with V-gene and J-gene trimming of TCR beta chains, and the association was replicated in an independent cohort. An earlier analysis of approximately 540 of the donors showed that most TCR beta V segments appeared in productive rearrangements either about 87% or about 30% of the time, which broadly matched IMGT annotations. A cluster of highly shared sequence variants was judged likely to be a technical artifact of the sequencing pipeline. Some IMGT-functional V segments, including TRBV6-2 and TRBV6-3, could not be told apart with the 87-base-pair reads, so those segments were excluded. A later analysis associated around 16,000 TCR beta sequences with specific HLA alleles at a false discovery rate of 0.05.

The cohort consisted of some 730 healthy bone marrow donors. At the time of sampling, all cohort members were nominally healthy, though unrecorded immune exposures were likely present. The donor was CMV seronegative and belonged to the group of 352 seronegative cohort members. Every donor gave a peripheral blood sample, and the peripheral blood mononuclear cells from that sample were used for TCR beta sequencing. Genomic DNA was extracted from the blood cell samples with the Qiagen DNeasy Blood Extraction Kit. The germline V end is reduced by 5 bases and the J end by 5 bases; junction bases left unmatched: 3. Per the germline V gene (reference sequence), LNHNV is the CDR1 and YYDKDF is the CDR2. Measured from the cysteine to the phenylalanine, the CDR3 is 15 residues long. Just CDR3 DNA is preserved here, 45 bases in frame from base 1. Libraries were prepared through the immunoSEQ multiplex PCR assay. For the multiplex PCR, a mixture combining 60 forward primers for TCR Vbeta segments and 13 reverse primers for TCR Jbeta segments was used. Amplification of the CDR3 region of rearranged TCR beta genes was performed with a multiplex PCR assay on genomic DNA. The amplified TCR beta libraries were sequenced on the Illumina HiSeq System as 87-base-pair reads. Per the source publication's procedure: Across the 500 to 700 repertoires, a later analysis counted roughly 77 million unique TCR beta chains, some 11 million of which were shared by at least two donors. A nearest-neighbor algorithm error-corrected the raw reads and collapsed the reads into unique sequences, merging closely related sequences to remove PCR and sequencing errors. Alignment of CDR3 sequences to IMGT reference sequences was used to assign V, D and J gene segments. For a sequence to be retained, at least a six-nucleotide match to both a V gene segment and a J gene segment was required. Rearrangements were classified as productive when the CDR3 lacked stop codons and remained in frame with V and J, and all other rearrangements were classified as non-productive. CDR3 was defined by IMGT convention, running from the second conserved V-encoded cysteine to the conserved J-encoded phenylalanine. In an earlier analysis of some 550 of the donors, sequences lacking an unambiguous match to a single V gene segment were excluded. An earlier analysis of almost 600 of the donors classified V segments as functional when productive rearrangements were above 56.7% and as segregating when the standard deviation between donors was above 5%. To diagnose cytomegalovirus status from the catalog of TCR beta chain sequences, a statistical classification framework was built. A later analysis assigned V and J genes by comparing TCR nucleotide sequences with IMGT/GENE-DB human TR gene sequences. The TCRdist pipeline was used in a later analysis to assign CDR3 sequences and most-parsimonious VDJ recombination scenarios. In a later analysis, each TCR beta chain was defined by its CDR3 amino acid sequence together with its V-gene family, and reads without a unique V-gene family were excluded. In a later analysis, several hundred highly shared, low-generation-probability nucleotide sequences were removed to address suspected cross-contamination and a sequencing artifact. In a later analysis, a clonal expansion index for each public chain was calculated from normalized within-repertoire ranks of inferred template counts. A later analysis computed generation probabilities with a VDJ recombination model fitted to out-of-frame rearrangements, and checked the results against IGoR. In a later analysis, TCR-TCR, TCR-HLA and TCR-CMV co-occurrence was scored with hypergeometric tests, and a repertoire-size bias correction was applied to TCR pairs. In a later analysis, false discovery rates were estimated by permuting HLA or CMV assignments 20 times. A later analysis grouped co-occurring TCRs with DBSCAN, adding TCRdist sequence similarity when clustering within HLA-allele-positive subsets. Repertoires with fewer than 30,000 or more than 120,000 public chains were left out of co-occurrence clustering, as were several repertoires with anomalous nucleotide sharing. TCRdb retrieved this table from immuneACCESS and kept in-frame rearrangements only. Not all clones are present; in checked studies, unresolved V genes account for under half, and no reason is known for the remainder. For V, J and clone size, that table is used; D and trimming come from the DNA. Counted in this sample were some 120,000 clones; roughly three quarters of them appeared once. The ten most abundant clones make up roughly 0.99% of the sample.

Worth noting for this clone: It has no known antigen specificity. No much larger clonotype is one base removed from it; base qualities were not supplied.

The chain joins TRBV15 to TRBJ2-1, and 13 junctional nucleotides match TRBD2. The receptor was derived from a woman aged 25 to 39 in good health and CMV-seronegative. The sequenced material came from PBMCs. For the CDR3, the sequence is CATSPGTSGDNEQFF. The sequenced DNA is TGTGCCACCAGCCCCGGGACTAGCGGGGACAATGAGCAGTTCTTC.